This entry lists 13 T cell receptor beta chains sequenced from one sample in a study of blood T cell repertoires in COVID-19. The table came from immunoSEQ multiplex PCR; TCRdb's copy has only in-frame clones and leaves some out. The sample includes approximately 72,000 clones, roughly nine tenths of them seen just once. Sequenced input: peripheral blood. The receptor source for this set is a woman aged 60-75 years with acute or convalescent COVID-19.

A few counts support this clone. CDR3 DNA sequence: TGTGCCAGCAGCGTTGGGACAGGGGGTCTGGATGAGCAGTTCTTC. Its translation: CASSVGTGGLDEQFF. V is TRBV9 and J is TRBJ2-1; the match to TRBD1 covers 11 bases. In germline, CDR1 is SGDLS, CDR2 YYNGEE. This CDR3 region has 15 residues. The V segment lost 2 bases and the J segment 8 bases; nucleotides outside the gene matches: 6. Full variable domain (outside the CDR3, taken from reference TRBV9 and TRBJ2-1): DSGVTQTPKHLITATGQRVTLRCSPRSGDLSVYWYQQSLDQGLQFLIQYYNGEERAKGNILERFSAQQFPDLHSELNLSSLELGDSALYFCASSVGTGGLDEQFFGPGTRLTVL.

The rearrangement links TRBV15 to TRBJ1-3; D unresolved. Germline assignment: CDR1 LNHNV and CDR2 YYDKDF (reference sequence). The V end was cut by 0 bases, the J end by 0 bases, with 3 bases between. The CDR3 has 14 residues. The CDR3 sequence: CATSRDNSGNTIYF. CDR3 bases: TGTGCCACCAGCAGAGATAACTCTGGAAACACCATATATTTT.

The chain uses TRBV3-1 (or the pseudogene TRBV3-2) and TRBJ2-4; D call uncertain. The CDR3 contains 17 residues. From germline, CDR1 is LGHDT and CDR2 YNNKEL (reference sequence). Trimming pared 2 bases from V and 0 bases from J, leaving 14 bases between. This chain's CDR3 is CASSQRRPTSAKNIQYF. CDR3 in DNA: TGTGCCAGCAGCCAAAGGAGACCGACCTCAGCCAAAAACATTCAGTACTTC.

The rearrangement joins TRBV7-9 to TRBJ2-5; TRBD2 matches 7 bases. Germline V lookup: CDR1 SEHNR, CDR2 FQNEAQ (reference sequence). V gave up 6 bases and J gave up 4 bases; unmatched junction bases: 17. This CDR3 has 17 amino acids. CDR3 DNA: TGTGCCAGCAGACCCTCGTCGACTAGCCCGGACGGAGAGACCCAGTACTTC. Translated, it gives CASRPSSTSPDGETQYF.

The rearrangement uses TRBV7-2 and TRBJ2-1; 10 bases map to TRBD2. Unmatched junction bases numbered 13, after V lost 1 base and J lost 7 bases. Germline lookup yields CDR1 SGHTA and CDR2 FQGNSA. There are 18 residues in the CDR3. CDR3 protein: CASSLVPLSGGAKNEQFF. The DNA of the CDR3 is TGTGCCAGCAGCTTAGTCCCCCTCAGCGGGGGGGCCAAGAATGAGCAGTTCTTC.

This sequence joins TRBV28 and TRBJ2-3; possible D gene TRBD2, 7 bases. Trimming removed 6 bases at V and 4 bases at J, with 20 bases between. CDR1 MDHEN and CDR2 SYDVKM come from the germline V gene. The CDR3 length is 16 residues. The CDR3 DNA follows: TGTGCCAGCAGGCCCATGGGGGGGGGCCATCCAGATACGCAGTATTTT. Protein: CASRPMGGGHPDTQYF.

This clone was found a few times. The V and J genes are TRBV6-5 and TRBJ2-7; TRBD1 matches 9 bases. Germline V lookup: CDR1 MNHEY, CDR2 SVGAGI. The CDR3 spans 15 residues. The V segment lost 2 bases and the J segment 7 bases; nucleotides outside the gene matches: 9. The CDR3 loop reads CASSYTGQGLREQYF. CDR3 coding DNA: TGTGCCAGCAGTTACACTGGACAGGGGCTGCGAGAGCAGTACTTC.

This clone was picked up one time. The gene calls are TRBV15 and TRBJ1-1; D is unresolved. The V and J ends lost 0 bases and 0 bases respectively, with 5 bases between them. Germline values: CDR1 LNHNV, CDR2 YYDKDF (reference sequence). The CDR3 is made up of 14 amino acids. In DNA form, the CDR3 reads TGTGCCACCAGCAGAGAAACAGTGAACACTGAAGCTTTCTTT. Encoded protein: CATSRETVNTEAFF.

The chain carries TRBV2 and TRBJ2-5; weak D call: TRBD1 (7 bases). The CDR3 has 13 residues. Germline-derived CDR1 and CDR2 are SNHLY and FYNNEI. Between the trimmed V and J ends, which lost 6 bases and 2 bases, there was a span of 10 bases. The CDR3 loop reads CASSAGQQETQYF. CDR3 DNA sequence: TGTGCCAGCAGCGCGGGACAGCAAGAGACCCAGTACTTC.

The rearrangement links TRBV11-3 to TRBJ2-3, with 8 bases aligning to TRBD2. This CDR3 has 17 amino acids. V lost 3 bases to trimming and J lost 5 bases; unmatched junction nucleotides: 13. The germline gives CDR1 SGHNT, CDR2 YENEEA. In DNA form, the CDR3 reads TGTGCCAGCAGCTTGGGACTAGAGGCGGTTTTGGGAGATACGCAGTATTTT. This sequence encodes CASSLGLEAVLGDTQYF.

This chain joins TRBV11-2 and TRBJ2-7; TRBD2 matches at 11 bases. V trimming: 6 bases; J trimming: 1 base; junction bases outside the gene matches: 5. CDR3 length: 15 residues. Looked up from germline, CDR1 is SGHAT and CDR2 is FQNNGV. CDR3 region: CASRISGGVSYEQYF. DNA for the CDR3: TGTGCCAGCAGGATTAGCGGGGGGGTGTCCTACGAGCAGTACTTC.

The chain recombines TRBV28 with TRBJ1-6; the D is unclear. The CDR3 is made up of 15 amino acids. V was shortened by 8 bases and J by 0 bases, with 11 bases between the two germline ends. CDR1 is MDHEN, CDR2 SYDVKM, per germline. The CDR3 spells CASLSPNSYNSPLHF. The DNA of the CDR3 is TGTGCCAGCCTGAGCCCAAACTCCTATAATTCACCCCTCCACTTT. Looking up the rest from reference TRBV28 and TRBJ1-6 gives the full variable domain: DVKVTQSSRYLVKRTGEKVFLECVQDMDHENMFWYRQDPGLGLRLIYFSYDVKMKEKGDIPEGYSVSREKKERFSLILESASTNQTSMYLCASLSPNSYNSPLHFGNGTRLTVT.

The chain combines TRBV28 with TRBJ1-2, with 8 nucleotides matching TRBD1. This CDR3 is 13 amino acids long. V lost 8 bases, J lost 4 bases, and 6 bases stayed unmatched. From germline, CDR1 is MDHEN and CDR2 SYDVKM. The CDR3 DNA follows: TGTGCCAGCTTAGGACAGGGTCCCTATGGCTACACCTTC. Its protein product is CASLGQGPYGYTF.